One sample yielded the 3 T cell receptor beta chains listed below, sequenced in a study of CXCR3-negative and CXCR3-positive naive CD8 T cells. UMI-labeled 5' RACE TRB cDNA libraries were prepared from the cells. Each CDR3 protein gets one entry in TCRdb, which reprocessed the 5' RACE reads and gives no DNA. Its table records around 96,000 distinct CDR3 sequences. Material for sequencing was naive CXCR3- CD8+ T cells from blood. Regarding subset: CD45RO-CCR7+CD27+CD95- naive CD8+ T cells lacking CXCR3 (TNR3-). The receptor set was obtained from a human donor in good health. Some clones in this sample may be carry-over from other donors' samples.

The chain combines TRBV20-1 with TRBJ2-1; the TCRdb D gene call, TRBD2, has no DNA to confirm it. Germline V gene data show CDR1 as DFQATT and CDR2 as SNEGSKA (reference sequence). CDR3 length: 19 residues. The chain's CDR3 is CSARDLSLAGGPRYNEQFF.

This chain links TRBV7-2 with TRBJ2-3. The CDR3 loop spans 16 amino acids. Per the germline V gene, CDR1 is SGHTA and CDR2 is FQGNSA. CDR3 protein: CASSLVLAEGTDTQYF.

V usage is TRBV12-3 or TRBV12-4 and J usage is TRBJ2-5; with no DNA, the TCRdb D assignment of TRBD2 cannot be verified. CDR3 length equals 16 residues. The chain's CDR3 is CASTSSHGLAEETQYF.